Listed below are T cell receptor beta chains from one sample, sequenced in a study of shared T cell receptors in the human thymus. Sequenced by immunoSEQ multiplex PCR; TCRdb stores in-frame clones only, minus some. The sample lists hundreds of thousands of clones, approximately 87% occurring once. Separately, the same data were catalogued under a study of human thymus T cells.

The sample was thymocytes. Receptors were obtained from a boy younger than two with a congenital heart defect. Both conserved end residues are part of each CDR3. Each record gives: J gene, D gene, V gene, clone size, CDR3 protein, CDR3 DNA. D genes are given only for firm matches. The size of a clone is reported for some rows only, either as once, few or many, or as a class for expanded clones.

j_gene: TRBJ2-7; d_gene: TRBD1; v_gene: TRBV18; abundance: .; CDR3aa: CASSPTAGDRAYEQYF; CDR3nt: TGTGCCAGCTCACCCACGGCAGGGGACAGAGCCTACGAGCAGTACTTC
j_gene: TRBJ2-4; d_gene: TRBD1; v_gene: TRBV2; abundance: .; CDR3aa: CASSIDRAPKNIQYF; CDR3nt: TGTGCCAGCAGTATCGACAGGGCGCCCAAAAACATTCAGTACTTC
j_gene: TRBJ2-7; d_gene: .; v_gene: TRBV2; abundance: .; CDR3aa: CASTQGQRFEYEQYF; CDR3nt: TGTGCCAGCACTCAGGGGCAAAGGTTTGAGTACGAGCAGTACTTC
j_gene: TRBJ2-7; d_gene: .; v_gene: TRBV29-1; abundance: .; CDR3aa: CSVEDQGGGPYEQYF; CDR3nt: TGCAGCGTTGAAGATCAGGGAGGGGGTCCCTACGAGCAGTACTTC
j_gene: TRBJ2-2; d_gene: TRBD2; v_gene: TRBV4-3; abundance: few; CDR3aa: CASRIITRLAGGHFPGELFF; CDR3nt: TGCGCCAGCAGGATCATAACCCGACTAGCGGGGGGGCATTTTCCCGGGGAGCTGTTTTTT
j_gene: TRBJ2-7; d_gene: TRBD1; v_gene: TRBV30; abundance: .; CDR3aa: CAWSVTGGNEQYF; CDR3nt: TGTGCCTGGAGTGTGACAGGGGGGAACGAGCAGTACTTC
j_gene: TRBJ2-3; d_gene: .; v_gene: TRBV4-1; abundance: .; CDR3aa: CASSQEFRRDKDTDTQYF; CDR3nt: TGCGCCAGCAGCCAAGAGTTCCGCCGGGACAAGGACACAGATACGCAGTATTTT
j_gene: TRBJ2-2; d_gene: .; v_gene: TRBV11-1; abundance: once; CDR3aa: CASSTDSANTGELFF; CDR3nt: TGTGCCAGCAGCACAGACAGCGCGAACACCGGGGAGCTGTTTTTT
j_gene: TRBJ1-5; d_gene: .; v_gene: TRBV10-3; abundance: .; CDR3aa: CATTRGGGTHSNQPQHF; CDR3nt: TGTGCCACCACGCGGGGGGGCGGAACCCATAGCAATCAGCCCCAGCATTTT
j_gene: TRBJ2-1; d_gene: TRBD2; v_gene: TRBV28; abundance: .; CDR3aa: CASSGAGGPDNEQFF; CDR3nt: TGTGCCAGCAGTGGAGCGGGAGGGCCAGACAATGAGCAGTTCTTC
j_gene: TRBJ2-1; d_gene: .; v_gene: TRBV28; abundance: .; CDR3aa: CASSFGGGYCYNEQFF; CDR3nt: TGTGCCAGCAGTTTCGGTGGGGGGTACTGCTACAATGAGCAGTTCTTC
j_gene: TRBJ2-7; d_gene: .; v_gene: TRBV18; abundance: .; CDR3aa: CASSRQDHYEQYF; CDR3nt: TGTGCCAGCTCACGACAGGACCACTACGAGCAGTACTTC
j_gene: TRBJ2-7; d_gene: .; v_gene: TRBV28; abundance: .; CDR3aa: CASSPETELSYEQYF; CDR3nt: TGTGCCAGCAGCCCCGAGACAGAGCTCTCCTACGAGCAGTACTTC
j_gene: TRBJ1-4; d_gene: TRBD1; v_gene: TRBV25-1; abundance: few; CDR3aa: CASSAHNQMTGGFEKLFF; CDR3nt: TGTGCCAGCAGTGCACATAATCAAATGACAGGGGGATTCGAAAAACTGTTTTTT
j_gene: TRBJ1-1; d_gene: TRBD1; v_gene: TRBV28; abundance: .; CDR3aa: CASSLRVGEGTANTEAFF; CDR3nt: TGTGCCAGCAGTTTAAGAGTTGGAGAGGGGACAGCGAACACTGAAGCTTTCTTT
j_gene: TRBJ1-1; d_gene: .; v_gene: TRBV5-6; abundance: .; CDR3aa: CASSLVAGDSEAFF; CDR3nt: TGTGCCAGCAGCTTGGTTGCGGGCGATTCTGAAGCTTTCTTT
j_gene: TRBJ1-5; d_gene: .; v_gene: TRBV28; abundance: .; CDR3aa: CASSASGRLNQPQHF; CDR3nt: TGTGCCAGCAGTGCCTCCGGCAGGCTCAATCAGCCCCAGCATTTT
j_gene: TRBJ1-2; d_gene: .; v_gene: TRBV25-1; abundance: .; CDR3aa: CASSEWAPKGYGYTF; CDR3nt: TGTGCCAGCAGTGAATGGGCCCCGAAAGGCTATGGCTACACCTTC
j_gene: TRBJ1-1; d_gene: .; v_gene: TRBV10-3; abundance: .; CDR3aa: CAIGQMNTEAFF; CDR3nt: TGTGCCATCGGTCAGATGAACACTGAAGCTTTCTTT
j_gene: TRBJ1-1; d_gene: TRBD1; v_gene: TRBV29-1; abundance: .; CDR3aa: CSALRDRELNTEAFF; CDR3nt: TGCAGCGCCCTCCGGGACAGGGAACTGAACACTGAAGCTTTCTTT
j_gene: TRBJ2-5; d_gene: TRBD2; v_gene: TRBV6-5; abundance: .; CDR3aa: CASSLAGDQETQYF; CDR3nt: TGTGCCAGCAGTCTAGCGGGGGACCAAGAGACCCAGTACTTC
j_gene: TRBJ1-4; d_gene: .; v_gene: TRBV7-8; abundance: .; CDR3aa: CASSLVAVTNEKLFF; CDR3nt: TGTGCCAGCAGCTTAGTGGCGGTCACTAATGAAAAACTGTTTTTT
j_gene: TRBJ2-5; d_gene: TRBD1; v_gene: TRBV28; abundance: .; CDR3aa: CATIPGQGVQETQYF; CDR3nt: TGTGCCACCATTCCGGGACAGGGCGTTCAAGAGACCCAGTACTTC
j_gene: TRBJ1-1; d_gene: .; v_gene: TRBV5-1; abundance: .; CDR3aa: CASSLGQMNTEAFF; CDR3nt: TGCGCCAGCAGCTTGGGACAGATGAACACTGAAGCTTTCTTT
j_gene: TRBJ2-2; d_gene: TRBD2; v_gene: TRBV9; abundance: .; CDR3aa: CASSHRLAGEHTNTGELFF; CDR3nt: TGTGCCAGCAGCCATCGACTAGCGGGAGAACACACGAACACCGGGGAGCTGTTTTTT
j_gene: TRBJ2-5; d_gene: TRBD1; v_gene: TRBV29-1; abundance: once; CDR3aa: CSVDPVDRGPETQYF; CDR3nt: TGCAGCGTTGACCCAGTGGACAGGGGGCCTGAGACCCAGTACTTC
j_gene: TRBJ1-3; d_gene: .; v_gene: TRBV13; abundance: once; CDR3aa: CASSSEAGNTIYF; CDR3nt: TGTGCCAGCAGCTCAGAGGCCGGAAACACCATATATTTT
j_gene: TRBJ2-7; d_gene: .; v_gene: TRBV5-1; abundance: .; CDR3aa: CASSLLGGPSYEQYF; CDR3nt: TGCGCCAGCAGCTTGCTCGGCGGGCCCTCCTACGAGCAGTACTTC
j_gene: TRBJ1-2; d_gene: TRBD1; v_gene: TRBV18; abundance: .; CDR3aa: CASSPPSGGRYTF; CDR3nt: TGTGCCAGCTCACCACCGTCAGGGGGACGCTACACCTTC
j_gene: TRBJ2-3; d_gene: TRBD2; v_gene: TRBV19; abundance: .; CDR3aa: CASNPSRTSGDTDTQYF; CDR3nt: TGTGCCAGTAATCCTTCAAGGACTAGCGGGGACACAGATACGCAGTATTTT
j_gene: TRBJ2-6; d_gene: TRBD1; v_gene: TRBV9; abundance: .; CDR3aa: CASSPWGQTNSGANVLTF; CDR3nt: TGTGCCAGCAGCCCTTGGGGACAGACGAACTCTGGGGCCAACGTCCTGACTTTC
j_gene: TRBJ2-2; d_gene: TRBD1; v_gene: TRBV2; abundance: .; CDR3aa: CASRAPTGALNTGELFF; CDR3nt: TGTGCCAGCAGAGCCCCAACAGGGGCCCTGAACACCGGGGAGCTGTTTTTT
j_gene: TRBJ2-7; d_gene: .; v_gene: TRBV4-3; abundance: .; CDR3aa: CASSQDRLREWGYEQYF; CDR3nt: TGCGCCAGCAGCCAAGATCGCCTGAGGGAGTGGGGCTACGAGCAGTACTTC
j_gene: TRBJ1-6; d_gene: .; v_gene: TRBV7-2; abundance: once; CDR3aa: CASSLVPQGDSPLHF; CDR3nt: TGTGCCAGCAGCTTAGTCCCACAGGGTGATTCACCCCTCCACTTT
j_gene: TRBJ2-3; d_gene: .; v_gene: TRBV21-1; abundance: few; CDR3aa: CASPDEGTDTQYF; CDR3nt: TGTGCCAGCCCAGACGAGGGCACAGATACGCAGTATTTT
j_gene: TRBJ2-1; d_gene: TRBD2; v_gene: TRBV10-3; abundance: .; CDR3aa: CAISERTRSYNEQFF; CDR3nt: TGTGCCATCAGTGAGCGGACTAGGTCCTACAATGAGCAGTTCTTC